Included here is one TCR beta chain sequence, with context. The data were obtained in a study of T cells in Graves' hyperthyroidism and ophthalmopathy. Study-level background: Peripheral blood collection took place at initial diagnosis, before any treatment.

Germline V gives CDR1 SQVTM, CDR2 ANQGSEA. V lost 3 bases and J 4 bases, leaving 6 bases between the germline ends. The CDR3 spans 11 residues. Graves' hyperthyroidism was deemed stable absent ophthalmopathy progression within 18 months. Uncontrolled infections, other autoimmune diseases, pregnancy or lactation led to exclusion of patients. Diagnoses were made from clinical symptoms, serum measures (thyroxine and TRAb), thyroid ultrasound and orbital computed tomography. Template material for amplifying TCR beta CDR3 regions consisted of RNA transcripts. When the TCR CDR3 underwent first-round RT-PCR, the HTBI primer set was used. A single record per CDR3 protein comes from TCRdb applying MiXCR to the multiplex PCR reads. The top ten hold about 14% of the sample, which has 550,000 to 650,000 distinct CDR3 sequences, 14% seen once.

The sample was blood. The origin of this receptor is a woman aged 40 to 50 with Graves' hyperthyroidism. The chain recombines TRBV29-1 with TRBJ1-1; D is uncertain. This CDR3 reads CSVEAGTEAFF. CDR3 coding DNA: TGCAGCGTTGAGGCGGGCACTGAAGCTTTCTTT.